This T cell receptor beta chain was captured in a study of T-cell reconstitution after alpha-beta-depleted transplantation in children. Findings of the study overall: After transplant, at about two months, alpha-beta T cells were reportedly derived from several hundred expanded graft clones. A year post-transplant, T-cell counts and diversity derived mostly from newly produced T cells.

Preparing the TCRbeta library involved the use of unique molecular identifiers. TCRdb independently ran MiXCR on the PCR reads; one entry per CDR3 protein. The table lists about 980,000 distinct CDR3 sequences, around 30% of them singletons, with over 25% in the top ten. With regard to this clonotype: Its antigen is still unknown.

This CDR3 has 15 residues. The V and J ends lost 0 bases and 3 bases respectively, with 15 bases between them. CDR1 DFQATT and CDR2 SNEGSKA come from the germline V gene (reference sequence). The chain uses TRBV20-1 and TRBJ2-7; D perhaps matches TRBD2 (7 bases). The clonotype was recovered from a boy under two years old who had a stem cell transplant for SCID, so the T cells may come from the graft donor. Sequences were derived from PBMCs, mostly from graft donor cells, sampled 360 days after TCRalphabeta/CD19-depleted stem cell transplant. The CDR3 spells CSARDRGGGRYEQYF. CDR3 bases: TGCAGTGCTAGAGATAGGGGAGGGGGACGCTACGAGCAGTACTTC.